The rows below give T cell receptor beta chains drawn from one sample of a study of beta chain features in type 1 diabetes. Produced via immunoSEQ multiplex PCR; TCRdb's table is partial and in-frame only. The sample shows hundreds of thousands of clones, about 9.3% of them seen only once. Sequenced: naive CD4+ T cells from blood. The receptors originated from a woman under 30 in good health. Each CDR3 is given with its conserved first and last residue.

len: 15
v_gene: TRBV5-4
j_gene: TRBJ2-3
CDR3aa: CASSGRDRVGDTQYF

len: 15
v_gene: TRBV30
j_gene: TRBJ2-7
CDR3aa: CAWSLLGGSAYEQYF

len: 17
v_gene: TRBV15
j_gene: TRBJ1-2
CDR3aa: CATSRGRGPLVDYGYTF

len: 15
v_gene: TRBV30
j_gene: TRBJ2-2
CDR3aa: CAWSVRDRDTGELFF

len: 13
v_gene: TRBV5-6
j_gene: TRBJ2-5
CDR3aa: CASTEGGPETQYF

len: 14
v_gene: TRBV29-1
j_gene: TRBJ2-5
CDR3aa: CSVERTSGGGTQYF

len: 15
v_gene: TRBV9
j_gene: TRBJ2-5
CDR3aa: CASSETSVLGETQYF

len: 19
v_gene: TRBV28
j_gene: TRBJ2-2
CDR3aa: CASSLLGLAGGQVTGELFF

len: 13
v_gene: TRBV30
j_gene: TRBJ1-1
CDR3aa: CAWSLNMNTEAFF

len: 12
v_gene: TRBV19
j_gene: TRBJ1-5
CDR3aa: CAGSGVGQPQHF

len: 14
v_gene: TRBV7-9
j_gene: TRBJ2-7
CDR3aa: CASSLVGTPNEQYF

len: 17
v_gene: TRBV5-4
j_gene: TRBJ2-3
CDR3aa: CASSVMGQTRYTDTQYF

len: 13
v_gene: TRBV9
j_gene: TRBJ2-7
CDR3aa: CASSIRAGGEQYF

len: 14
v_gene: TRBV2
j_gene: TRBJ2-7
CDR3aa: CASSIKLQGHEQYF

len: 16
v_gene: TRBV6-7
j_gene: TRBJ2-2
CDR3aa: CASSYSRTGDTGELVF

len: 15
v_gene: TRBV2
j_gene: TRBJ2-3
CDR3aa: CASSWTSGGTDTQYF

len: 15
v_gene: TRBV11-2
j_gene: TRBJ2-7
CDR3aa: CASSSFSGRRDEQYF

len: 16
v_gene: TRBV10-3
j_gene: TRBJ2-1
CDR3aa: CAISLNGQGSNNEQFF

len: 14
v_gene: TRBV5-1
j_gene: TRBJ1-1
CDR3aa: CASSYGQMNTEAFF

len: 19
v_gene: TRBV7-2
j_gene: TRBJ2-7
CDR3aa: CASSSQTGTGQLAAYEQYF

len: 11
v_gene: TRBV2
j_gene: TRBJ2-1
CDR3aa: CASSLYNEQFF

len: 14
v_gene: TRBV19
j_gene: TRBJ1-5
CDR3aa: CASSNNRGGQPQHF

len: 16
v_gene: TRBV18
j_gene: TRBJ1-6
CDR3aa: CASSPTTPADNSPLHF

len: 14
v_gene: TRBV2
j_gene: TRBJ2-5
CDR3aa: CASRHSFILETQYF

len: 15
v_gene: TRBV9
j_gene: TRBJ2-7
CDR3aa: CASSVGPGSSYEQYF

len: 14
v_gene: TRBV25-1
j_gene: TRBJ2-3
CDR3aa: CASRIGGLSDTQYF

len: 15
v_gene: TRBV7-9
j_gene: TRBJ1-2
CDR3aa: CASSPSAGGDYGYTF

len: 14
v_gene: TRBV11-2
j_gene: TRBJ2-1
CDR3aa: CASSPKREANEQFF

len: 16
v_gene: TRBV7-9
j_gene: TRBJ1-1
CDR3aa: CASSLGGRGSSTEAFF

len: 16
v_gene: TRBV5-1
j_gene: TRBJ2-2
CDR3aa: CASSLTSGRGTGELFF

len: 12
v_gene: TRBV13
j_gene: TRBJ2-7
CDR3aa: CASRGGSYEQYF

len: 15
v_gene: TRBV10-2
j_gene: TRBJ2-7
CDR3aa: CASSESGGVRYEQYF

len: 15
v_gene: TRBV19
j_gene: TRBJ2-7
CDR3aa: CASPPREGIPYEQYF

len: 17
v_gene: TRBV4-2
j_gene: TRBJ2-7
CDR3aa: CASSQMGGTSGAYEQYF

len: 15
v_gene: TRBV2
j_gene: TRBJ1-5
CDR3aa: CASRAGIPSNQPQHF

len: 13
v_gene: TRBV14
j_gene: TRBJ1-2
CDR3aa: CASSQMGLTGYTF

len: 15
v_gene: TRBV4-2
j_gene: TRBJ2-1
CDR3aa: CASSQRTSGINEQFF

len: 15
v_gene: TRBV4-1
j_gene: TRBJ1-1
CDR3aa: CASSQVFPLNTEAFF

len: 14
v_gene: TRBV30
j_gene: TRBJ1-1
CDR3aa: CASNNVGPQGEAFF